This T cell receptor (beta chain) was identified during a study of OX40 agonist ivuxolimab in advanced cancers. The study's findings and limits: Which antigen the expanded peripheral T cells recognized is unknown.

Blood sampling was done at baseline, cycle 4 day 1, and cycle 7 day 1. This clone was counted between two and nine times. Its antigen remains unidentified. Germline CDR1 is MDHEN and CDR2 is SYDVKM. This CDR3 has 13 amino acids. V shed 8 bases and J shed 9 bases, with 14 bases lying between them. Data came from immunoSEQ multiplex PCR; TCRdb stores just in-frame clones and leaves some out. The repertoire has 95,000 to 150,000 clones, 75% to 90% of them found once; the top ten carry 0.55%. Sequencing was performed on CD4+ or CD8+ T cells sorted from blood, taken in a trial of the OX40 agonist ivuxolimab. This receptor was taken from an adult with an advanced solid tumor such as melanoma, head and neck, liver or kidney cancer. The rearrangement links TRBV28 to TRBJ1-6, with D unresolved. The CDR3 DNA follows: TGTGCCAGCTGGGGATCGGGAGTTTCACCCCTCCACTTT. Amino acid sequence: CASWGSGVSPLHF.